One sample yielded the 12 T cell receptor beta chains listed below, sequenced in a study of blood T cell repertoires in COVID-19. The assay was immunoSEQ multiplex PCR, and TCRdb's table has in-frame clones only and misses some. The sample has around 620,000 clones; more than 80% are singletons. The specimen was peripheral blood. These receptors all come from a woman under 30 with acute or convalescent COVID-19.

The CDR3 coding sequence is TGTGCCAGTAGTTCGATGGAGATCTATGGCTACACCTTC. This codes for CASSSMEIYGYTF. The chain is built from TRBV19 and TRBJ1-2, with unresolved D. The CDR3 loop spans 13 amino acids. V was clipped by 5 bases and J by 4 bases, with 11 bases between them. The germline CDR1 and CDR2 sequences are LNHDA and SQIVND (reference sequence).

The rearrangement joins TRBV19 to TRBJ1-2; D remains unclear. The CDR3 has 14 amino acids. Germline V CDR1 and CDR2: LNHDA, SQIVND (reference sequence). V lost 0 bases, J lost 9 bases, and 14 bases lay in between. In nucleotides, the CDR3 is TGTGCCAGTAGTATAGATGAATTCCGGGTTCGCTACACCTTC. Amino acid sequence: CASSIDEFRVRYTF.

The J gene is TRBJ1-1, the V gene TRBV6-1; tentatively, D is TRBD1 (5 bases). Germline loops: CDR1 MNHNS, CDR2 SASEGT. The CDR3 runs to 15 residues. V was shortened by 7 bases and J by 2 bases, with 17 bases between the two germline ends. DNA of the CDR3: TGTGCCAGCACCAAAAAGACGACAGTTAACACTGAAGCTTTCTTT. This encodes CASTKKTTVNTEAFF.

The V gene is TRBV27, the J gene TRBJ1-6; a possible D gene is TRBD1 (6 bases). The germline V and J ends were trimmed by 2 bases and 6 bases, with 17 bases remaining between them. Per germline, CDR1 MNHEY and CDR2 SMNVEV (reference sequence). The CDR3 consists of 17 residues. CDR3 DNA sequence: TGTGCCAGCAGTTTAGTGGCCGGGACAATTCTTAATTCACCCCTCCACTTT. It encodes CASSLVAGTILNSPLHF.

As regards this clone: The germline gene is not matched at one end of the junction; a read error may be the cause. The CDR3 spells CASTLGLVAGITEAFF. Here the CDR3 DNA reads TGTGCCAGCACCTTGGGTTTGGTGGCAGGGATTACTGAAGCTTTCTTT. The chain is built from TRBV5-6 and TRBJ1-1, with D possibly being TRBD1 (5 bases). The length of the CDR3 is 16 residues. Germline values: CDR1 SGHDT, CDR2 YYEEEE.

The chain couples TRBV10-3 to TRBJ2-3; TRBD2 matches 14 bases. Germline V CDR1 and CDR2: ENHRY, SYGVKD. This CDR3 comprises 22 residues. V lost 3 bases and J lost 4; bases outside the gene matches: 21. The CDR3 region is CAISDPMGLAGDPKVGADTQYF. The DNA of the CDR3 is TGTGCCATCAGTGACCCCATGGGACTAGCGGGGGACCCTAAGGTCGGGGCAGATACGCAGTATTTT.

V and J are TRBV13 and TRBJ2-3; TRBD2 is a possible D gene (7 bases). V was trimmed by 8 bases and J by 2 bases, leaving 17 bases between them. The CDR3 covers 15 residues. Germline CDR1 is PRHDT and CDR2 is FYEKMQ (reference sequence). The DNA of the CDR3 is TGTGCCAGCCGTATTAGGGGGGGGCCCACAGATACGCAGTATTTT. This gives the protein CASRIRGGPTDTQYF.

The CDR3 loop reads CASGFGVPPYEQYF. The CDR3 DNA is TGTGCTAGTGGTTTCGGGGTTCCCCCCTACGAGCAGTACTTC. The chain combines TRBV12-5 with TRBJ2-7; D is perhaps TRBD2 (5 bases). Trimming shortened V by 3 bases and J by 2 bases, and 11 bases separated the two germline ends. This CDR3 spans 14 amino acids. Germline V CDR1 and CDR2: LGHNT, FRNRAP.

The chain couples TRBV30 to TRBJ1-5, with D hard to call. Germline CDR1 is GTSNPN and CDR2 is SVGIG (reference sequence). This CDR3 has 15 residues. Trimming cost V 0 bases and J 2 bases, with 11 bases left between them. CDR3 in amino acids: CAWSVGGSGNQPQHF. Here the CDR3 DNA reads TGTGCCTGGAGTGTAGGAGGTTCGGGCAATCAGCCCCAGCATTTT.

The chain's CDR3 is CASSPGAGGYTF. CDR3 coding DNA: TGTGCCAGCAGCCCAGGGGCGGGTGGCTACACCTTC. The rearrangement links TRBV3-1 (or the pseudogene TRBV3-2) to TRBJ1-2; perhaps TRBD1 as D (6 bases). CDR1 and CDR2 from the germline V gene are LGHDT and YNNKEL (reference sequence). The CDR3 extends over 12 amino acids. V dropped 4 bases and J dropped 7 bases, with 10 bases sitting between them.

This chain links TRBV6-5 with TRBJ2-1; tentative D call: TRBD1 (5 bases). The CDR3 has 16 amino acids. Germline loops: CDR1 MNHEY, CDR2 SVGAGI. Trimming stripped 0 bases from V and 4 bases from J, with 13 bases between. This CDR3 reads CASSYSPGPPYNEQFF. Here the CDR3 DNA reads TGTGCCAGCAGTTACTCCCCAGGGCCCCCGTACAATGAGCAGTTCTTC.

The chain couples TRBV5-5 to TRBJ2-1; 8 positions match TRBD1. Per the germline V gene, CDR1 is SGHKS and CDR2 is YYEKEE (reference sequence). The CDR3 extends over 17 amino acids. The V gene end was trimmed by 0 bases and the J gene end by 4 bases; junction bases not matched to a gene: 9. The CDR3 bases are TGTGCCAGCAGCTTGGATCGGACAGGGATGGGGTACAATGAGCAGTTCTTC. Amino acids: CASSLDRTGMGYNEQFF.